One sample yielded the 23 T cell receptor beta chains listed below, sequenced in a study of blood T cell repertoires in COVID-19. The method was immunoSEQ multiplex PCR; TCRdb's version includes in-frame clones alone and lacks a portion of them. This table holds 200,000 to 250,000 clones, 87% found once. The sequenced sample was PBMCs or T cells enriched from blood (not recorded which). Receptor source: a woman between 25 and 40 years old with acute COVID-19.

The chain carries TRBV2 and TRBJ1-4; no clear D gene. Germline V CDR1 and CDR2: SNHLY, FYNNEI. V was pared by 5 bases and J by 0 bases, with 13 bases between. The CDR3 loop spans 16 amino acids. The chain's CDR3 is CASSPAHIATNEKLFF. The DNA of the CDR3 is TGTGCCAGCAGTCCCGCCCACATTGCAACTAATGAAAAACTGTTTTTT.

This clone was counted between two and nine times. The DNA for the CDR3 is TGTGCCAGCAGTACACAGGGTCAGCCCCAGCATTTT. Its translation is CASSTQGQPQHF. The chain recombines TRBV27 with TRBJ1-5, with a possible D match to TRBD1 (6 bases). V gave up 5 bases and J gave up 6 bases, with 8 bases separating them. The CDR3 length is 12 residues. The germline V gene encodes CDR1 MNHEY and CDR2 SMNVEV (reference sequence).

This clone was detected once. J is TRBJ1-2 and V is TRBV5-1; 9 bases fit TRBD1. CDR3 size: 14 residues. Germline assignment: CDR1 SGHRS and CDR2 YFSETQ. Trimming at V came to 4 bases and at J to 6 bases, leaving 7 bases not matched to a gene. The CDR3 DNA reads as TGCGCCAGCAGCGCACAGGGGGCAACCAATGGCTACACCTTC. Its translation: CASSAQGATNGYTF.

This clone was seen only a few times. This sequence joins TRBV7-9 and TRBJ2-7, with TRBD1 matching over 7 bases. The CDR3 is 14 residues long. The junction had 2 bases not matched to a gene; V was cut back by 3 bases and J by 0 bases. Germline lookup yields CDR1 SEHNR and CDR2 FQNEAQ (reference sequence). DNA for the CDR3: TGTGCCAGCAGCTTGACAGGGAGCTCCTACGAGCAGTACTTC. Amino acid sequence: CASSLTGSSYEQYF.

The CDR3 DNA sequence: TGCGCCAGCAGTTGGACTAGCGGAACCTACGAGCAGTACTTC. Its protein product is CASSWTSGTYEQYF. This chain links TRBV5-1 with TRBJ2-7, with 10 nucleotides matching TRBD2. The ends lost 5 bases at V and 2 bases at J; junction bases unmatched: 4. Germline V CDR1 and CDR2: SGHRS, YFSETQ. This CDR3 is 14 amino acids long.

This chain links TRBV28 with TRBJ2-1, with D maybe TRBD2 (6 bases). The CDR3 covers 19 residues. Deletions cut 2 bases from V and 8 bases from J, with 28 bases between. Germline V gives CDR1 MDHEN, CDR2 SYDVKM. CDR3 sequence: CASSLITMISGVPGDEQFF. DNA of the CDR3: TGTGCCAGCAGTTTAATAACCATGATCAGTGGGGTCCCGGGGGATGAGCAGTTCTTC.

This chain joins TRBV27 and TRBJ2-3, with 12 bases matching TRBD2. The CDR3 totals 14 residues. The ends lost 6 bases at V and 5 bases at J; junction bases unmatched: 3. The germline gives CDR1 MNHEY, CDR2 SMNVEV (reference sequence). For the CDR3, the DNA is TGTGCCAGCAGGCCGGGACTAGCGGGAGATACGCAGTATTTT. Its translation is CASRPGLAGDTQYF.

The genes are TRBV5-1 and TRBJ2-2, with D uncertain. Germline V gene lookup returns CDR1 SGHRS and CDR2 YFSETQ. Trimming pared 1 base from V and 3 bases from J, leaving 7 bases between. CDR3 size: 14 residues. CDR3 sequence reads: CASSLWQYTGELFF. The CDR3 DNA is TGCGCCAGCAGCTTGTGGCAGTACACCGGGGAGCTGTTTTTT.

This clone was counted a few times. The rearrangement uses TRBV2 and TRBJ1-5, with a possible D match to TRBD1 (5 bases). This CDR3 spans 15 amino acids. Germline V gene lookup returns CDR1 SNHLY and CDR2 FYNNEI. V was shortened by 6 bases and J by 0 bases, with 12 bases between the two germline ends. CDR3 sequence: CASSRDSYSNQPQHF. The CDR3 bases are TGTGCCAGCAGCAGAGACAGTTATAGCAATCAGCCCCAGCATTTT.

A remark on this clone: The junction departs from the called germline gene at one end, perhaps through a read error. J is TRBJ2-5 and V is TRBV7-7; D perhaps matches TRBD1 (6 bases). This CDR3 comprises 15 residues. The germline gives CDR1 SSHAT, CDR2 FNYEAQ (reference sequence). The CDR3 sequence: CASSLGQGQQETQYF. The CDR3 DNA is TGTGCTAGCAGCTTAGGGCAGGGGCAGCAAGAGACCCAGTACTTC.

This chain uses TRBV7-9 with TRBJ2-1, with 9 bases aligning to TRBD2. V lost 4 bases, J lost 9 bases, and 13 bases stayed unmatched. Germline V gene lookup returns CDR1 SEHNR and CDR2 FQNEAQ (reference sequence). This CDR3 contains 16 residues. Here the CDR3 DNA reads TGTGCCAGCAGCTATGGGGAGAGCGGGAGGTCGGGTGAGCAGTTCTTC. It specifies CASSYGESGRSGEQFF.

V is TRBV19 and J is TRBJ1-4; 8 nucleotides align to TRBD1. The germline CDR1 and CDR2 sequences are LNHDA and SQIVND (reference sequence). The trim removed 6 bases at V and 8 bases at J, leaving 8 bases unmatched. The CDR3 contains 14 residues. In DNA, the CDR3 is TGTGCCAGTAGCGCGACAGGGGTCGGCGAAAAACTGTTTTTT. Its translation: CASSATGVGEKLFF. Looking up the rest from reference TRBV19 and TRBJ1-4 gives the full variable domain: DGGITQSPKYLFRKEGQNVTLSCEQNLNHDAMYWYRQDPGQGLRLIYYSQIVNDFQKGDIAEGYSVSREKKESFPLTVTSAQKNPTAFYLCASSATGVGEKLFFGSGTQLSVL.

The V call is TRBV6-2 or TRBV6-3, the J call TRBJ2-2, with 7 bases fitting TRBD2. Trimming at V came to 4 bases and at J to 1 base, leaving 6 bases not matched to a gene. Looked up from germline, CDR1 is MNHEY and CDR2 is SVGEGT. This CDR3 has 16 residues. The chain's CDR3 is CASSWGGGRNTGELFF. CDR3 DNA: TGTGCCAGCAGTTGGGGCGGGGGACGGAACACCGGGGAGCTGTTTTTT.

The V call is TRBV6-1, the J call TRBJ1-6; D unresolved. The V end lost 4 bases, the J end lost 0 bases, and 10 bases lay between the germline ends. The germline gives CDR1 MNHNS, CDR2 SASEGT. CDR3 length: 16 amino acids. The CDR3 spells CASSAIGSSYNSPLHF. The CDR3 DNA follows: TGTGCCAGCAGTGCCATTGGGAGCTCCTATAATTCACCCCTCCACTTT.

The chain recombines TRBV9 with TRBJ2-1; D remains unclear. The CDR3 spans 15 residues. V was pared by 2 bases and J by 0 bases, with 9 bases between. CDR1 is SGDLS, CDR2 YYNGEE, per germline. In DNA form, the CDR3 reads TGTGCCAGCAGCGTTGCGGCGAGCTCCTACAATGAGCAGTTCTTC. Protein sequence: CASSVAASSYNEQFF.

The gene calls are TRBV9 and TRBJ2-2; D is possibly TRBD2 (5 bases). The V gene lost 2 bases and the J gene lost 0 bases, with 11 bases spanning the gap. The CDR3 sequence is 16 residues long. The germline gives CDR1 SGDLS, CDR2 YYNGEE. The CDR3 reads CASSVGVNPNTGELFF. As DNA, the CDR3 is TGTGCCAGCAGCGTGGGAGTCAATCCGAACACCGGGGAGCTGTTTTTT.

The genes are TRBV6-5 and TRBJ1-2; D is perhaps TRBD1 (6 bases). CDR1 is MNHEY and CDR2 is SVGAGI in the germline V gene. The CDR3 extends over 14 amino acids. Trimming stripped 5 bases from V and 8 bases from J, with 18 bases between. DNA for the CDR3: TGTGCCAGCAGTACAGGGACGCCATTGGGCGGCTACACCTTC. This sequence encodes CASSTGTPLGGYTF.

This chain uses TRBV4-1 with TRBJ2-1, with D tentatively TRBD1 (5 bases). Trimming cost V 2 bases and J 8 bases, with 13 bases left between them. The CDR3 is 14 amino acids. Germline assignment: CDR1 MGHRA and CDR2 YSYEKL. CDR3 residues: CASSQNTPRDEQFF. The CDR3 region has the DNA TGCGCCAGCAGCCAAAATACACCCAGGGATGAGCAGTTCTTC.

This clone was seen more than once but under ten times. V gene TRBV7-8 combines with J gene TRBJ1-2; D is undetermined. Germline-derived CDR1 and CDR2 are SGHVS and FQNEAQ. This CDR3 spans 14 amino acids. V was clipped by 0 bases and J by 1 base, with 6 bases between them. The CDR3 DNA follows: TGTGCCAGCAGCTTAGCAGGCGGTAACTATGGCTACACCTTC. As protein: CASSLAGGNYGYTF.

This clone was seen once. The chain couples TRBV3-1 (or the pseudogene TRBV3-2) to TRBJ1-6, with 8 bases that match TRBD1. CDR1 is LGHDT and CDR2 is YNNKEL in the germline V gene (reference sequence). CDR3 length: 16 residues. V lost 1 base to trimming and J lost 9 bases; unmatched junction nucleotides: 8. In DNA form, the CDR3 reads TGTGCCAGCAGCCAAGTCCCCCAGGGGGCTGGTTCACCCCTCCACTTT. It yields the protein CASSQVPQGAGSPLHF.

In this sample, this clone turned up once. The rearrangement joins TRBV6-2 or TRBV6-3 to TRBJ1-5; D call uncertain. CDR1 and CDR2 from the germline V gene are MNHEY and SVGEGT. This CDR3 spans 14 amino acids. Trimming took 1 base from V and 5 from J, leaving 9 bases between them. CDR3 residues: CASSYLNIYQPQHF. Written as DNA, the CDR3 is TGTGCCAGCAGTTACTTGAACATCTATCAGCCCCAGCATTTT.

The rearrangement uses TRBV10-3 and TRBJ1-5; no reliable D call. Trimming removed 5 bases from V and 2 bases from J, with 10 bases in between. The CDR3 contains 14 residues. Germline CDR1 reads ENHRY; CDR2 reads SYGVKD. CDR3 amino acids: CAISITGGNQPQHF. DNA of the CDR3: TGTGCCATCAGTATAACTGGTGGCAATCAGCCCCAGCATTTT.

The chain recombines TRBV7-6 with TRBJ2-1, with D perhaps matching TRBD2 (7 bases). This CDR3 comprises 15 residues. V gave up 5 bases and J gave up 7 bases, with 18 bases separating them. Germline V lookup: CDR1 SGHVS, CDR2 FNYEAQ. The CDR3 nucleotides are TGTGCCAGCAGCCGTCGGGGGGCCTTGGGAAATGAGCAGTTCTTC. This sequence encodes CASSRRGALGNEQFF.